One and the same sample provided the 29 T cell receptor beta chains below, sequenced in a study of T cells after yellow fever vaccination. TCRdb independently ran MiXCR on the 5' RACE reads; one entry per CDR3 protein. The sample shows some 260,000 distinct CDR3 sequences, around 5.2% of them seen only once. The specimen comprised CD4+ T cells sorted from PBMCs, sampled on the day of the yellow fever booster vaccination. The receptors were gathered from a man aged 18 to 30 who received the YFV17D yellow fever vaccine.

CDR3 loop: CASSQFRVGTEAFF. The CDR3 DNA follows: TGCGCCAGCAGCCAATTCAGGGTCGGCACTGAAGCTTTCTTT. The chain links TRBV4-3 to TRBJ1-1, with D perhaps TRBD1 (5 bases). The germline V and J ends were trimmed by 2 bases and 4 bases, with 11 bases remaining between them. Germline CDR1 is LGHNA and CDR2 is YSLEER. The CDR3 length is 14 residues.

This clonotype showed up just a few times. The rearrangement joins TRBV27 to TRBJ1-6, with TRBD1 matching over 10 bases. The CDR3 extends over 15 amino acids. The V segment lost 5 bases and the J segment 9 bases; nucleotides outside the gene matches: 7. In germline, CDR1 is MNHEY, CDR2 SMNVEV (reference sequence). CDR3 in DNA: TGTGCCAGCAGTCCGACAGGGGGCTTCGGTTCACCCCTCCACTTT. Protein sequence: CASSPTGGFGSPLHF.

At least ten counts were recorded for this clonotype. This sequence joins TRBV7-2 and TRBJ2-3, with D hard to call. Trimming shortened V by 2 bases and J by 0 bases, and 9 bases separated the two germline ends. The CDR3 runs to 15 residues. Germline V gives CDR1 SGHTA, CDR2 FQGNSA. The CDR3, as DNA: TGTGCCAGCAGCTTATATCAGAGAAGCACAGATACGCAGTATTTT. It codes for CASSLYQRSTDTQYF.

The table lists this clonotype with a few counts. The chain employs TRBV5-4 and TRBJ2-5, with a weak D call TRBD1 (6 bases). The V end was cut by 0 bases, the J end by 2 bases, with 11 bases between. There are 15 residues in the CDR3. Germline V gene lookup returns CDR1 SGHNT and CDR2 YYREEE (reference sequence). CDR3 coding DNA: TGTGCCAGCAGCTTGGGTGCGGACAGACAAGAGACCCAGTACTTC. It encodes CASSLGADRQETQYF.

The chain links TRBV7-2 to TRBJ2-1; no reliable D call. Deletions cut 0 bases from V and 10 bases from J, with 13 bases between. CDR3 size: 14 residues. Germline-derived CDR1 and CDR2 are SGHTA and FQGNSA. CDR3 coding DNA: TGTGCCAGCAGCTTAGCGGCCCGAGCTTGGGAGCAGTTCTTC. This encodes CASSLAARAWEQFF.

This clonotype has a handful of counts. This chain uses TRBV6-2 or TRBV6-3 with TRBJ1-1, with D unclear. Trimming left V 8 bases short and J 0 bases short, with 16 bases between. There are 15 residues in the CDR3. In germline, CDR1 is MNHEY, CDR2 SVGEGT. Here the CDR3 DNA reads TGTGCCAGCGGAACGCGGGGTCAAATGAACACTGAAGCTTTCTTT. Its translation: CASGTRGQMNTEAFF.

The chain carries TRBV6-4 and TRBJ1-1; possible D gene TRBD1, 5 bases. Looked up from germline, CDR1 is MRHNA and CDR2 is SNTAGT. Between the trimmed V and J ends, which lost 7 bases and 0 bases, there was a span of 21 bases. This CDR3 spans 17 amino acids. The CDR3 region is CASISLPRETMNTEAFF. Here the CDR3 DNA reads TGTGCCAGCATCTCCCTACCCAGGGAGACCATGAACACTGAAGCTTTCTTT.

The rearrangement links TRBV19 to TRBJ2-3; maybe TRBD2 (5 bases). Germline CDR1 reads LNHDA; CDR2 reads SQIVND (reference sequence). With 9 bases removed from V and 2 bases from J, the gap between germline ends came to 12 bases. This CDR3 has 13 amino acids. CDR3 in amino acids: CASRTAITDTQYF. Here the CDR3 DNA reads TGTGCCAGCCGGACTGCCATCACAGATACGCAGTATTTT.

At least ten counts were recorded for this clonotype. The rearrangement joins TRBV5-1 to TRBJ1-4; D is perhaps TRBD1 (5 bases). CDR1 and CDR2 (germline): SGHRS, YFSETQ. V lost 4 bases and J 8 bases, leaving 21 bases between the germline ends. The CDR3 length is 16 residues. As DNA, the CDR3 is TGCGCCAGCAGCCCCCGTACGACCGGGACGGGAGAAAAACTGTTTTTT. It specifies CASSPRTTGTGEKLFF.

As DNA, the CDR3 is TGTGCCAGCAGCTACACCCGCGGGAGCTCTGGAAACACCATATATTTT. The encoded protein is CASSYTRGSSGNTIYF. The chain is built from TRBV7-9 and TRBJ1-3; D remains unclear. Per germline, CDR1 SEHNR and CDR2 FQNEAQ (reference sequence). The CDR3 contains 16 residues. V was trimmed by 4 bases and J by 0 bases, leaving 13 bases between them.

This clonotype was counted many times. CDR3 region: CASSLGVTGTSYF. DNA of the CDR3: TGTGCCAGCAGCCTTGGGGTAACCGGGACATCGTACTTC. This chain uses TRBV5-6 with TRBJ2-4; D might be TRBD1 (6 bases). The CDR3 is made up of 13 amino acids. Germline values: CDR1 SGHDT, CDR2 YYEEEE. V shed 4 bases and J shed 15 bases, with 20 bases lying between them.

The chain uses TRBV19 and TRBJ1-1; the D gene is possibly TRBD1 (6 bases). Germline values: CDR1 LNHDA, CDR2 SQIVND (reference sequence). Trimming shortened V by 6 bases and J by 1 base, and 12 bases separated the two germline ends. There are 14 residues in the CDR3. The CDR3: CASSRGQANTEAFF. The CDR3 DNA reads TGTGCCAGTAGCAGGGGACAAGCGAACACTGAAGCTTTCTTT.

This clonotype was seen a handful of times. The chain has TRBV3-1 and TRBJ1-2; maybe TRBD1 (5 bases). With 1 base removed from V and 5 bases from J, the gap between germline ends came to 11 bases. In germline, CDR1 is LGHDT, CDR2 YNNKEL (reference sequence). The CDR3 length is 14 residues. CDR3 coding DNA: TGTGCCAGCAGCCAAGCCAGGGTACTGTATGGCTACACCTTC. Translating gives CASSQARVLYGYTF.

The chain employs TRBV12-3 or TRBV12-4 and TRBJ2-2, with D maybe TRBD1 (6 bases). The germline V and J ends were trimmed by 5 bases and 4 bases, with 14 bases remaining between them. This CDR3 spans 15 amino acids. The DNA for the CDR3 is TGTGCCAGCAGTCCGGAGTCAGGGGCCACCGGGGAGCTGTTTTTT. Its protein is CASSPESGATGELFF.

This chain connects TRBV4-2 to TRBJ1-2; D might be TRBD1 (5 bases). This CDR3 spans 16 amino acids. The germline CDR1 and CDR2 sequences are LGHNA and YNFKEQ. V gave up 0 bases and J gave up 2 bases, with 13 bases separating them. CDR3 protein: CASSQEWTPTNYGYTF. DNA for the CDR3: TGTGCCAGCAGCCAAGAGTGGACACCAACAAACTATGGCTACACCTTC.

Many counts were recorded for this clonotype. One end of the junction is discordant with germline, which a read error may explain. CDR3 protein: CASSLGLAGETQYF. The CDR3 nucleotides read TGTGCCAGCTCACTAGGACTAGCGGGAGAGACCCAGTACTTC. The genes are TRBV5-1 and TRBJ2-5; 11 bases map to TRBD2. CDR3 length: 14 amino acids. Germline-derived CDR1 and CDR2 are SGHRS and YFSETQ.

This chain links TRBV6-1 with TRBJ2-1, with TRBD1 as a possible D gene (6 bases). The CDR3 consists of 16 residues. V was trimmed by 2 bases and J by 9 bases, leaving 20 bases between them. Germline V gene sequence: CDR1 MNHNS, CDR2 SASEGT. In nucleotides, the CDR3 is TGTGCCAGCAGTGAAATGGGGTCAAGTACAGGGACTGAGCAGTTCTTC. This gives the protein CASSEMGSSTGTEQFF.

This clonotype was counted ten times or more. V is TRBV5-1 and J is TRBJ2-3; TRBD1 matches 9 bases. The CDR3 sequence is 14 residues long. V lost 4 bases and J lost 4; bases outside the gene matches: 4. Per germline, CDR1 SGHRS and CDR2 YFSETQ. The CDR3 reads CASSLRTGADTQYF. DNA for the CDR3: TGCGCCAGCAGCCTGCGGACAGGGGCAGATACGCAGTATTTT. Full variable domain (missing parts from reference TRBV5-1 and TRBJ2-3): KAGVTQTPRYLIKTRGQQVTLSCSPISGHRSVSWYQQTPGQGLQFLFEYFSETQRNKGNFPGRFSGRQFSNSRSEMNVSTLELGDSALYLCASSLRTGADTQYFGPGTRLTVL.

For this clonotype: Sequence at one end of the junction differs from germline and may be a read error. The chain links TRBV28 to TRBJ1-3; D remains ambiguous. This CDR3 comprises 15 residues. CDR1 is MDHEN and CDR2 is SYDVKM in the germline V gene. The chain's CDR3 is CTSSFPPAGRNTIYF. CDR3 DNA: TGTACCAGCAGTTTCCCCCCGGCAGGCCGAAACACCATATATTTT.

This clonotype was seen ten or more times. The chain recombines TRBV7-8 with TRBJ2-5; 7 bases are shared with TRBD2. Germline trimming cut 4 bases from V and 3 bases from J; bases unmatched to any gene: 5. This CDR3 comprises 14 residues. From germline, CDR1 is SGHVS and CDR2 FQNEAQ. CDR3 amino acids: CASSYSLAKETQYF. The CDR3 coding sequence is TGTGCCAGCAGCTACTCACTAGCGAAAGAGACCCAGTACTTC.

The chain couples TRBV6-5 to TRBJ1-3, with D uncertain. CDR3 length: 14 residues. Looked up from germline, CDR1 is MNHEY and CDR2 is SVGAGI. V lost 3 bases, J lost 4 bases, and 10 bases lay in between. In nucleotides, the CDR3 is TGTGCCAGCAGTTATCAGTCGGAGGGAAACACCATATATTTT. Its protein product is CASSYQSEGNTIYF.

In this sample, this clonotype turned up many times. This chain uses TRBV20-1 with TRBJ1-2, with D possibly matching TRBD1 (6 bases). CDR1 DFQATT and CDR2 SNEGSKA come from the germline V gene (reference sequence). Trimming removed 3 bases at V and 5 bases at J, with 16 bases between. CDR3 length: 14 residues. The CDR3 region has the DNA TGCAGTGCTAGCCTACCGACAGGAGAGTATGGCTACACCTTC. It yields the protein CSASLPTGEYGYTF.

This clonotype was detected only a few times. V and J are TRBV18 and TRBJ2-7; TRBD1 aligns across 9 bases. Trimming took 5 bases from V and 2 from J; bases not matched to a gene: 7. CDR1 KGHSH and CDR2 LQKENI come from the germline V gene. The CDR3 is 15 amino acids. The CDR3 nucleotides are TGTGCCAGCTCAGCGGGACAGGGAGTACCCTACGAGCAGTACTTC. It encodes CASSAGQGVPYEQYF.

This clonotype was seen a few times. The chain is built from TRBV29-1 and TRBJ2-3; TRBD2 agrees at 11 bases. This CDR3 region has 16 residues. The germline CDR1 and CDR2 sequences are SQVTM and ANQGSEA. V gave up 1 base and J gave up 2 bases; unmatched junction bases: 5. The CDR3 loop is CSVEGASGGNTDTQYF. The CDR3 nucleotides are TGCAGCGTTGAAGGGGCTAGCGGGGGGAACACAGATACGCAGTATTTT.

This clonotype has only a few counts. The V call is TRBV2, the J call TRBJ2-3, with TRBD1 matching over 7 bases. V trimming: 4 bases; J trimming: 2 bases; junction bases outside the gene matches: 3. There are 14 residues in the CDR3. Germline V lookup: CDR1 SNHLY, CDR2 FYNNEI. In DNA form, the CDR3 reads TGTGCCAGCAGTGTGCAGGGGGTCACAGATACGCAGTATTTT. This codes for CASSVQGVTDTQYF.

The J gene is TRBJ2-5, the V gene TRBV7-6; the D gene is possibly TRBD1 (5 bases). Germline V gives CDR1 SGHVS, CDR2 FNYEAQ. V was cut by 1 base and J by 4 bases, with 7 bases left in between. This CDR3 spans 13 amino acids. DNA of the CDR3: TGTGCCAGCAGCTTAGTAACAGGAGAGACCCAGTACTTC. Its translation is CASSLVTGETQYF. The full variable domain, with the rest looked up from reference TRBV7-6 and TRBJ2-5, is GAGVSQSPRYKVTKRGQDVALRCDPISGHVSLYWYRQALGQGPEFLTYFNYEAQQDKSGLPNDRFSAERPEGSISTLTIQRTEQRDSAMYRCASSLVTGETQYFGPGTRLLVL.

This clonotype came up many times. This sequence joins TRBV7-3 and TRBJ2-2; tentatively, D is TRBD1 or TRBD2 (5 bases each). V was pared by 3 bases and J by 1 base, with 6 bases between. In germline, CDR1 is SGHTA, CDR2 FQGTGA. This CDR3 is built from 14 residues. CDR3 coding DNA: TGTGCCAGCAGCTTTGGGGGGAACACCGGGGAGCTGTTTTTT. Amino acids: CASSFGGNTGELFF.

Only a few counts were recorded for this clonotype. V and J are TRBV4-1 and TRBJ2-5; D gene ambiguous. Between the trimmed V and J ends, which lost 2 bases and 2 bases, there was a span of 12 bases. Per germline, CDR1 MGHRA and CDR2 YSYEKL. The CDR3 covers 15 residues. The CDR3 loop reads CASSQLWRRQETQYF. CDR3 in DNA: TGCGCCAGCAGCCAATTATGGCGCAGACAAGAGACCCAGTACTTC.

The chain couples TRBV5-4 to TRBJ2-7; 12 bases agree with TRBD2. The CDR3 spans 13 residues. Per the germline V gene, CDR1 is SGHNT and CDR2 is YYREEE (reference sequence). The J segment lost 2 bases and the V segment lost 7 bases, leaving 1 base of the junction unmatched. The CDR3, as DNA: TGTGCCAGCGGACTAGCGGGGACCTACGAGCAGTACGTC. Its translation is CASGLAGTYEQYV.